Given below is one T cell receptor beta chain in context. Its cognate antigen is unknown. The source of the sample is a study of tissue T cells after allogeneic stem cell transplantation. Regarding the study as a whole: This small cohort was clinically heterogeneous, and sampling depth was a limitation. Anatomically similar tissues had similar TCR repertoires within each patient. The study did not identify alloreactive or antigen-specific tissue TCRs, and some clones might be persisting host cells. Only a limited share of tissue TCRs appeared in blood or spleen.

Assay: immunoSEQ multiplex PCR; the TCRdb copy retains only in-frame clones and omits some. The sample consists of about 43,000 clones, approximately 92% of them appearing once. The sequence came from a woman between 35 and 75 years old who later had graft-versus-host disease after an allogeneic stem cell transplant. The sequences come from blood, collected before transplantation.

CDR3 residues: CATGGLAEHEQFF. In DNA form, the CDR3 reads TGTGCTACAGGGGGACTAGCTGAGCATGAGCAGTTCTTC. The V call is TRBV6-4, the J call TRBJ2-1, with D possibly TRBD2 on 9 matching bases. The germline gives CDR1 MRHNA, CDR2 SNTAGT. This CDR3 has 13 amino acids.